This T cell receptor (beta chain) was identified in a study of T cells in tuberculosis. Broader study findings: The TCR-beta difference was not significant; alpha differences partly reflected length.

This clone was picked up one time. Its antigen is unknown. Data came from immunoSEQ multiplex PCR; TCRdb stores just in-frame clones and leaves some out. The sample records under 50,000 clones, 95% being singletons. The ends were cut back, 1 base at V and 4 bases at J, with 5 bases in the middle. This CDR3 region has 13 residues. Germline CDR1 SGHAT, CDR2 FQNNGV. The chain links TRBV11-2 to TRBJ2-4; D is ambiguous. The source is a donor aged 10-29 years with latent tuberculosis or without tuberculosis infection. Sequencing was performed on PBMCs. CDR3: CASSLGEKNIQYF. The CDR3 DNA reads as TGTGCCAGCAGCTTAGGTGAGAAAAACATTCAGTACTTC. The whole variable domain, filled in from reference TRBV11-2 and TRBJ2-4, reads EAGVAQSPRYKIIEKRQSVAFWCNPISGHATLYWYQQILGQGPKLLIQFQNNGVVDDSQLPKDRFSAERLKGVDSTLKIQPAKLEDSAVYLCASSLGEKNIQYFGAGTRLSVL.